These T cell receptor beta chains were read from a single sample in a study of vaccination effects on CD4 cells after COVID-19. Using immunoSEQ multiplex PCR, the repertoire was profiled, and TCRdb retains in-frame clones only, with some absent. This table holds 40,000 to 50,000 clones, around 80% found once. For these TCRs, the target antigens are not known. The sequencing used CD4+ T cells from PBMCs cultured with HCoV-OC43 spike peptides, collected after COVID-19 vaccination. The receptors derive from a human donor who received a COVID-19 vaccine. Both conserved end residues are part of each CDR3. A D gene is named only where the DNA matches it firmly. Not all rows give a size; the values are once, few, many and, for expanded clones, a class.

D gene: TRBD1; J gene: TRBJ1-6; clone size: few; V gene: TRBV6-5; CDR3 protein: CASRTSGTGGSPLHF; CDR3 DNA: TGTGCCAGCAGAACATCCGGGACAGGGGGCTCACCCCTCCACTTT
D gene: TRBD2; J gene: TRBJ2-7; clone size: .; V gene: TRBV5-1; CDR3 protein: CASSTGTSGSFYEQYF; CDR3 DNA: TGCGCCAGCAGCACCGGGACTAGCGGGAGTTTCTACGAGCAGTACTTC
D gene: TRBD2; J gene: TRBJ2-7; clone size: .; V gene: TRBV9; CDR3 protein: CASSVNSGTAYEQYF; CDR3 DNA: TGTGCCAGCAGCGTAAACAGCGGGACCGCCTACGAGCAGTACTTC
D gene: .; J gene: TRBJ1-1; clone size: .; V gene: TRBV5-1; CDR3 protein: CASSLGGSALAFF; CDR3 DNA: TGCGCCAGCAGCTTGGGGGGATCGGCTTTAGCTTTCTTT
D gene: .; J gene: TRBJ1-2; clone size: few; V gene: TRBV19; CDR3 protein: CASREWDYGYTF; CDR3 DNA: TGTGCCAGTAGAGAATGGGACTATGGCTACACCTTC
D gene: .; J gene: TRBJ1-5; clone size: .; V gene: TRBV29-1; CDR3 protein: CSVEDRDSNQPQHF; CDR3 DNA: TGCAGCGTTGAAGACAGGGATAGCAATCAGCCCCAGCATTTT
D gene: .; J gene: TRBJ2-3; clone size: .; V gene: TRBV4-1; CDR3 protein: CASSQGGGKMTTDTQYF; CDR3 DNA: TGCGCCAGCAGCCAAGGAGGGGGGAAAATGACCACAGATACGCAGTATTTT
D gene: .; J gene: TRBJ2-7; clone size: .; V gene: TRBV10-1; CDR3 protein: CASSESGGLSYEQYF; CDR3 DNA: TGCGCCAGCAGTGAGTCTGGGGGTCTCTCCTACGAGCAGTACTTC
D gene: TRBD2; J gene: TRBJ2-2; clone size: .; V gene: TRBV6-5; CDR3 protein: CASRTSGANTGELFF; CDR3 DNA: TGTGCCAGCAGGACTAGCGGGGCGAACACCGGGGAGCTGTTTTTT
D gene: .; J gene: TRBJ1-5; clone size: .; V gene: TRBV14; CDR3 protein: CASSQKKGERPSNQPQHF; CDR3 DNA: TGTGCCAGCAGCCAAAAAAAAGGGGAGCGGCCTAGCAATCAGCCCCAGCATTTT
D gene: TRBD2; J gene: TRBJ2-3; clone size: .; V gene: TRBV12-3/TRBV12-4; CDR3 protein: CASIAGGTDTQYF; CDR3 DNA: TGTGCCAGTATAGCGGGAGGCACAGATACGCAGTATTTT
D gene: .; J gene: TRBJ1-6; clone size: .; V gene: TRBV30; CDR3 protein: CAWSGTVSPLHF; CDR3 DNA: TGTGCCTGGAGTGGGACAGTTTCACCCCTCCACTTT
D gene: TRBD2; J gene: TRBJ2-7; clone size: once; V gene: TRBV6-1; CDR3 protein: CASSEWREEHEQYF; CDR3 DNA: TGTGCCAGCAGTGAATGGCGGGAGGAACACGAGCAGTACTTC
D gene: .; J gene: TRBJ1-2; clone size: .; V gene: TRBV5-1; CDR3 protein: CASSFSADRNGYTF; CDR3 DNA: TGCGCCAGCAGCTTCTCCGCCGACAGGAATGGCTACACCTTC
D gene: TRBD1; J gene: TRBJ2-6; clone size: .; V gene: TRBV11-3; CDR3 protein: CASSRTGSSGANVLTF; CDR3 DNA: TGTGCCAGCAGCCGGACAGGGAGTTCTGGGGCCAACGTCCTGACTTTC
D gene: .; J gene: TRBJ1-6; clone size: .; V gene: TRBV6-1; CDR3 protein: CASSEDERSPLHF; CDR3 DNA: TGTGCCAGCAGTGAAGACGAGAGATCACCCCTCCACTTT
D gene: .; J gene: TRBJ2-7; clone size: .; V gene: TRBV6-5; CDR3 protein: CASSYSNERGSYEQYF; CDR3 DNA: TGTGCCAGCAGTTACTCGAATGAACGGGGATCCTACGAGCAGTACTTC
D gene: TRBD1; J gene: TRBJ1-2; clone size: few; V gene: TRBV7-9; CDR3 protein: CASRGRDRQKGYTF; CDR3 DNA: TGTGCCAGCAGGGGGAGGGACAGGCAGAAAGGCTACACCTTC
D gene: .; J gene: TRBJ2-3; clone size: .; V gene: TRBV18; CDR3 protein: CASSPVAGKPSTDTQYF; CDR3 DNA: TGTGCCAGCTCACCCGTGGCGGGGAAACCTAGCACAGATACGCAGTATTTT
D gene: .; J gene: TRBJ2-3; clone size: .; V gene: TRBV5-1; CDR3 protein: CASSWRQERGKQGDTQYF; CDR3 DNA: TGCGCCAGCAGCTGGAGACAGGAAAGAGGAAAGCAGGGAGATACGCAGTATTTT
D gene: TRBD2; J gene: TRBJ2-1; clone size: .; V gene: TRBV11-2; CDR3 protein: CASSSLGSGGNNEQFF; CDR3 DNA: TGTGCCAGCAGCTCCCTGGGTAGCGGGGGTAACAATGAGCAGTTCTTC
D gene: TRBD1; J gene: TRBJ1-2; clone size: medium-sized; V gene: TRBV11-1; CDR3 protein: CASSLAGDSYGYTF; CDR3 DNA: TGTGCCAGCAGCTTAGCTGGGGACAGCTATGGCTACACCTTC
D gene: .; J gene: TRBJ2-5; clone size: .; V gene: TRBV5-1; CDR3 protein: CASEGSQETQYF; CDR3 DNA: TGCGCCAGCGAAGGGTCGCAAGAGACCCAGTACTTC
D gene: TRBD2; J gene: TRBJ2-7; clone size: .; V gene: TRBV3-1/TRBV3-2; CDR3 protein: CASSPTLAGGPRGEQYF; CDR3 DNA: TGTGCCAGCAGCCCTACCTTAGCGGGAGGCCCTCGGGGTGAGCAGTACTTC
D gene: TRBD1; J gene: TRBJ1-6; clone size: .; V gene: TRBV15; CDR3 protein: CATSRDSLGQGNSPLHF; CDR3 DNA: TGTGCCACCAGCAGGGACTCCTTAGGACAGGGGAATTCACCCCTCCACTTT
D gene: .; J gene: TRBJ1-2; clone size: .; V gene: TRBV6-5; CDR3 protein: CASSYERGPSYGYTF; CDR3 DNA: TGTGCCAGCAGTTACGAAAGGGGCCCGTCCTATGGCTACACCTTC
D gene: .; J gene: TRBJ1-1; clone size: .; V gene: TRBV29-1; CDR3 protein: CSVVIYTEAFF; CDR3 DNA: TGCAGCGTTGTGATATACACTGAAGCTTTCTTT
D gene: .; J gene: TRBJ2-5; clone size: once; V gene: TRBV4-1; CDR3 protein: CASSQDRVGQETQYF; CDR3 DNA: TGCGCCAGCAGCCAAGACAGGGTGGGGCAAGAGACCCAGTACTTC
D gene: .; J gene: TRBJ1-2; clone size: few; V gene: TRBV11-2; CDR3 protein: CASSFIGNGYTF; CDR3 DNA: TGTGCCAGCAGCTTTATTGGGAATGGCTACACCTTC
D gene: TRBD1; J gene: TRBJ2-3; clone size: .; V gene: TRBV27; CDR3 protein: CASSLYGTGSSTDTQYF; CDR3 DNA: TGTGCCAGCAGTTTATACGGGACAGGGTCTAGCACAGATACGCAGTATTTT
D gene: TRBD1; J gene: TRBJ1-2; clone size: .; V gene: TRBV5-4; CDR3 protein: CASSLQGADGYTF; CDR3 DNA: TGTGCCAGCAGCTTGCAGGGGGCGGATGGCTACACCTTC
D gene: TRBD2; J gene: TRBJ2-5; clone size: once; V gene: TRBV9; CDR3 protein: CASSVGAGGGSETQYF; CDR3 DNA: TGTGCCAGCAGCGTAGGGGCGGGCGGGGGTTCGGAGACCCAGTACTTC
D gene: .; J gene: TRBJ2-7; clone size: .; V gene: TRBV6-6; CDR3 protein: CASRYSTALFSYEQYF; CDR3 DNA: TGTGCCAGCAGATACTCGACAGCCTTGTTCTCCTACGAGCAGTACTTC
D gene: TRBD1; J gene: TRBJ2-1; clone size: .; V gene: TRBV24-1; CDR3 protein: CATHRGPSYNEQFF; CDR3 DNA: TGTGCCACTCACAGGGGGCCCTCCTACAATGAGCAGTTCTTC
D gene: TRBD1; J gene: TRBJ1-3; clone size: .; V gene: TRBV10-3; CDR3 protein: CAMTGGPGNTIYF; CDR3 DNA: TGTGCCATGACAGGGGGCCCTGGAAACACCATATATTTT
D gene: .; J gene: TRBJ2-3; clone size: few; V gene: TRBV4-2; CDR3 protein: CASGGPSTDTQYF; CDR3 DNA: TGTGCCAGCGGGGGGCCAAGCACAGATACGCAGTATTTT
D gene: TRBD1; J gene: TRBJ2-2; clone size: .; V gene: TRBV4-1; CDR3 protein: CASSPYHRQGALGTGELFF; CDR3 DNA: TGCGCCAGCAGCCCATACCATCGTCAGGGGGCGCTGGGCACCGGGGAGCTGTTTTTT
D gene: TRBD1; J gene: TRBJ1-1; clone size: .; V gene: TRBV6-5; CDR3 protein: CASRFGQGMRAFF; CDR3 DNA: TGTGCCAGCAGATTCGGACAGGGGATGCGGGCTTTCTTT
D gene: .; J gene: TRBJ1-2; clone size: .; V gene: TRBV3-1/TRBV3-2; CDR3 protein: CASSLSQDLQGDYGYTF; CDR3 DNA: TGTGCCAGCAGCCTCTCCCAGGATTTACAGGGTGACTATGGCTACACCTTC
D gene: .; J gene: TRBJ2-7; clone size: once; V gene: TRBV5-4; CDR3 protein: CASSLADTYEQYF; CDR3 DNA: TGTGCCAGCAGCTTGGCGGACACCTACGAGCAGTACTTC
D gene: .; J gene: TRBJ2-7; clone size: .; V gene: TRBV4-1; CDR3 protein: CASSQEGHPSYEQYF; CDR3 DNA: TGCGCCAGCAGCCAAGAGGGACATCCCTCCTACGAGCAGTACTTC
D gene: .; J gene: TRBJ2-5; clone size: few; V gene: TRBV5-4; CDR3 protein: CASSEIKRETQYF; CDR3 DNA: TGTGCCAGCAGCGAGATTAAGCGAGAGACCCAGTACTTC
D gene: .; J gene: TRBJ1-1; clone size: .; V gene: TRBV21-1; CDR3 protein: CARVGVEDTEAFF; CDR3 DNA: TGTGCCAGGGTAGGGGTAGAGGACACTGAAGCTTTCTTT
D gene: .; J gene: TRBJ1-5; clone size: .; V gene: TRBV6-5; CDR3 protein: CASRKTFGQPQHF; CDR3 DNA: TGTGCCAGCAGGAAGACATTTGGACAGCCCCAGCATTTT